The 32 T cell receptor beta chains below were found in one sample sequenced in a study of cytomegalovirus exposure and HLA in healthy donors. The primer mix had 60 Vbeta and 13 Jbeta primers. Sequencing used immunoSEQ multiplex PCR; TCRdb keeps in-frame clones, though not all of them. The sample records about 99,000 clones, 79% being singletons. The specimen sequenced was PBMCs. These receptors originate from a male donor in good health and CMV-seropositive.

The rearrangement uses TRBV5-6 and TRBJ1-3, with 7 bases matching TRBD1. The CDR3 covers 15 residues. J was trimmed by 0 bases and V by 0 bases; bases with no gene match: 0. Germline CDR1 reads SGHDT; CDR2 reads YYEEEE. The CDR3 here is CASSLGDSSGNTIYF. The CDR3 bases are TGTGCCAGCAGCTTGGGGGACAGCTCTGGAAACACCATATATTTT.

This chain uses TRBV4-1 with TRBJ2-3; D gene ambiguous. The CDR3 contains 15 residues. CDR1 is MGHRA, CDR2 YSYEKL, per germline. Trimming shortened V by 2 bases and J by 6 bases, and 15 bases separated the two germline ends. In DNA, the CDR3 is TGCGCCAGCAGCCAACCTAGGATTAGTTTGGATACGCAGTATTTT. It specifies CASSQPRISLDTQYF.

This chain links TRBV25-1 with TRBJ1-1; D unresolved. Trimming left V 0 bases short and J 5 bases short, with 7 bases between. Germline CDR1 and CDR2: MGHDK and SYGVNS. This CDR3 is built from 13 residues. CDR3 amino acids: CASSEYQFTEAFF. In nucleotides, the CDR3 is TGTGCCAGCAGTGAATACCAGTTTACTGAAGCTTTCTTT.

The chain recombines TRBV4-1 with TRBJ1-5, with no clear D. This CDR3 is built from 14 residues. V lost 0 bases and J 6 bases, leaving 9 bases between the germline ends. Germline V gives CDR1 MGHRA, CDR2 YSYEKL. The CDR3 DNA reads TGCGCCAGCAGCCAAGATAGGTCAGGTCAGCCCCAGCATTTT. Encoded protein: CASSQDRSGQPQHF.

The J gene is TRBJ1-2, the V gene TRBV5-1; 9 nucleotides align to TRBD1. The germline V gene encodes CDR1 SGHRS and CDR2 YFSETQ. The CDR3 spans 15 residues. V lost 6 bases to trimming and J lost 4 bases; unmatched junction nucleotides: 10. The CDR3 reads CASMRTGEGGYGYTF. The CDR3 coding sequence is TGCGCCAGCATGCGGACAGGGGAAGGGGGCTATGGCTACACCTTC.

With respect to this clone: Relative to the germline gene, one junction end is altered; a read error may explain this. V usage is TRBV7-8 and J usage is TRBJ1-5; TRBD1 matches at 8 bases. CDR1 is SGHVS, CDR2 FQNEAQ, per germline. The CDR3 length is 17 residues. The CDR3 DNA reads TGTGTCAGCAGCTTTCGGTCAGGGGGCGCATGGAATCAGCCCCAGCATTTT. Its translation is CVSSFRSGGAWNQPQHF.

This sequence joins TRBV15 and TRBJ2-5; TRBD2 aligns across 7 bases. V trimming: 0 bases; J trimming: 2 bases; junction bases outside the gene matches: 6. Per germline, CDR1 LNHNV and CDR2 YYDKDF (reference sequence). The CDR3 runs 16 residues. This chain's CDR3 is CATSRDLGGGQETQYF. CDR3 nucleotide sequence: TGTGCCACCAGCAGAGATCTGGGCGGGGGACAAGAGACCCAGTACTTC.

This rearrangement joins TRBV7-6 to TRBJ2-1, with D possibly being TRBD2 (5 bases). Per germline, CDR1 SGHVS and CDR2 FNYEAQ. This CDR3 spans 16 amino acids. With 1 base removed from V and 6 bases from J, the gap between germline ends came to 16 bases. CDR3 protein: CASSLERVTGFNEQFF. The CDR3 nucleotides are TGTGCCAGCAGCTTAGAGAGGGTTACGGGCTTCAATGAGCAGTTCTTC. Combining the CDR3 with reference TRBV7-6 and TRBJ2-1 gives the whole variable domain GAGVSQSPRYKVTKRGQDVALRCDPISGHVSLYWYRQALGQGPEFLTYFNYEAQQDKSGLPNDRFSAERPEGSISTLTIQRTEQRDSAMYRCASSLERVTGFNEQFFGPGTRLTVL.

This clone came up a few times. The V call is TRBV30, the J call TRBJ1-2; D is unresolved. CDR3 length equals 11 residues. V was pared by 0 bases and J by 6 bases, with 5 bases between. The germline gives CDR1 GTSNPN, CDR2 SVGIG (reference sequence). CDR3 in amino acids: CAWSVQDGYTF. In DNA, the CDR3 is TGTGCCTGGAGTGTCCAGGATGGCTACACCTTC.

This clone was picked up a small number of times. The chain links TRBV6-1 to TRBJ1-6, with TRBD1 matching over 7 bases. The CDR3 extends over 13 amino acids. Losses at the gene ends were 11 bases for V and 7 bases for J; bases not matched to a gene: 8. Per the germline V gene, CDR1 is MNHNS and CDR2 is SASEGT. The CDR3 spells CAGRRDSNSPLHF. The CDR3 DNA follows: TGTGCCGGCCGCCGGGACAGCAATTCACCCCTCCACTTT.

This clone came up a few times. At one of its ends the junction is not consistent with the germline gene, which may arise from a read error. The chain employs TRBV5-6 and TRBJ1-2, with D possibly TRBD1 on 5 matching bases. The CDR3 consists of 8 residues. From germline, CDR1 is SGHDT and CDR2 YYEEEE. The CDR3 sequence: CASSLQVF. The CDR3 DNA is TGTGCCAGCAGTTTACAGGTGTTC.

The chain uses TRBV5-1 and TRBJ2-4; D ambiguous. Trimming pared 4 bases from V and 0 bases from J, leaving 14 bases between. CDR3 size: 16 residues. Germline CDR1 SGHRS, CDR2 YFSETQ. Here the CDR3 reads CASSLLGGLAKNIQYF. The CDR3 region has the DNA TGCGCCAGCAGCCTTCTCGGCGGTCTAGCCAAAAACATTCAGTACTTC.

The chain combines TRBV10-1 with TRBJ2-5; 7 bases match TRBD1. Germline trimming cut 9 bases from V and 11 bases from J; bases unmatched to any gene: 15. The CDR3 spans 13 residues. Germline-derived CDR1 and CDR2 are WNHNN and SYGVQD (reference sequence). The CDR3 coding sequence is TGCGCCAGTTCTGACAGGGAAGCCTCAGGGCAGTACTTC. Protein sequence: CASSDREASGQYF.

The chain couples TRBV2 to TRBJ2-5; 9 bases map to TRBD2. This CDR3 spans 14 amino acids. Trimming cost V 1 base and J 7 bases; bases outside gene matches: 4. Germline V gene sequence: CDR1 SNHLY, CDR2 FYNNEI. The CDR3 region is CASSEGAGGGTQYF. CDR3 DNA: TGTGCCAGCAGTGAAGGAGCGGGGGGTGGGACCCAGTACTTC.

This rearrangement joins TRBV29-1 to TRBJ1-2; 7 bases agree with TRBD1. The CDR3 contains 13 residues. V lost 4 bases, J lost 4 bases, and 6 bases stayed unmatched. Germline CDR1 is SQVTM and CDR2 is ANQGSEA. This CDR3 reads CSVGPGGGYGYTF. Written as DNA, the CDR3 is TGCAGCGTTGGCCCAGGGGGTGGCTATGGCTACACCTTC.

The J gene is TRBJ2-7, the V gene TRBV11-2; tentatively, D is TRBD1 (5 bases). Germline loops: CDR1 SGHAT, CDR2 FQNNGV. Trimming removed 3 bases from V and 2 bases from J, with 8 bases in between. The length of the CDR3 is 13 residues. CDR3 in DNA: TGTGCCAGCAGCTTGACAGACACCTACGAGCAGTACTTC. It specifies CASSLTDTYEQYF.

This clone turned up a few times. The rearrangement joins TRBV9 to TRBJ1-2; a possible D gene is TRBD1 (5 bases). Germline loops: CDR1 SGDLS, CDR2 YYNGEE. CDR3 size: 15 residues. With 0 bases removed from V and 6 bases from J, the gap between germline ends came to 15 bases. The DNA of the CDR3 is TGTGCCAGCAGCGTAGACCTCGGACCGGGGGATGGCTACACCTTC. It codes for CASSVDLGPGDGYTF.

This chain joins TRBV13 and TRBJ2-7, with 7 bases aligning to TRBD2. V gave up 5 bases and J gave up 0 bases; unmatched junction bases: 7. Germline assignment: CDR1 PRHDT and CDR2 FYEKMQ (reference sequence). This CDR3 is 15 amino acids long. Here the CDR3 DNA reads TGTGCCAGCAGCCTGCCGGGGGGAAACTCCTACGAGCAGTACTTC. It codes for CASSLPGGNSYEQYF.

This clone came up a few times. The gene calls are TRBV20-1 and TRBJ1-3; D is ambiguous. Trimming shortened V by 6 bases and J by 3 bases, and 6 bases separated the two germline ends. The CDR3 totals 11 residues. Germline V CDR1 and CDR2: DFQATT, SNEGSKA (reference sequence). CDR3 protein: CSALRGNTIYF. Here the CDR3 DNA reads TGCAGTGCCCTTCGTGGAAACACCATATATTTT.

The chain couples TRBV5-1 to TRBJ2-6; 7 bases line up with TRBD1. The V gene end was trimmed by 4 bases and the J gene end by 0 bases; junction bases not matched to a gene: 10. This CDR3 has 18 amino acids. Germline lookup yields CDR1 SGHRS and CDR2 YFSETQ. The CDR3 loop is CASSLGTARISGANVLTF. CDR3 nucleotide sequence: TGCGCCAGCAGCCTGGGGACAGCCCGGATCTCTGGGGCCAACGTCCTGACTTTC.

This clone appeared once. The gene calls are TRBV5-4 and TRBJ2-5, with a weak D call TRBD1 (6 bases). The CDR3 sequence is 19 residues long. The V gene's germline CDR1 is SGHNT and CDR2 YYREEE (reference sequence). With 1 base removed from V and 1 base from J, the gap between germline ends came to 23 bases. The CDR3: CASSLWSGVLVGRQETQYF. CDR3 DNA: TGTGCCAGCAGCTTGTGGTCAGGGGTTCTGGTGGGTCGCCAAGAGACCCAGTACTTC. The complete variable domain, with remaining parts taken from reference TRBV5-4 and TRBJ2-5, reads ETGVTQSPTHLIKTRGQQVTLRCSSQSGHNTVSWYQQALGQGPQFIFQYYREEENGRGNFPPRFSGLQFPNYSSELNVNALELDDSALYLCASSLWSGVLVGRQETQYFGPGTRLLVL.

The J gene is TRBJ1-5, the V gene TRBV15; 7 nucleotides match TRBD1. The V gene end was trimmed by 4 bases and the J gene end by 4 bases; junction bases not matched to a gene: 4. Germline CDR1 and CDR2: LNHNV and YYDKDF (reference sequence). The CDR3 sequence is 14 residues long. The CDR3 loop reads CATSIGGGNQPQHF. In DNA form, the CDR3 reads TGTGCCACCAGCATAGGGGGCGGTAATCAGCCCCAGCATTTT.

The V call is TRBV6-5, the J call TRBJ1-5; a weak D match, TRBD1 (6 bases). Germline-derived CDR1 and CDR2 are MNHEY and SVGAGI. The CDR3 consists of 13 residues. The ends were cut back, 5 bases at V and 1 base at J, with 6 bases in the middle. CDR3 in amino acids: CASSQGSNQPQHF. The DNA for the CDR3 is TGTGCCAGCAGTCAGGGGAGCAATCAGCCCCAGCATTTT.

CDR3 DNA sequence: TGTGCCAGTAGTTTTTCAGGGGTTCAGCCCCAGCATTTT. Protein: CASSFSGVQPQHF. The chain couples TRBV19 to TRBJ1-5; D might be TRBD1 (6 bases). V lost 5 bases to trimming and J lost 6 bases, with 11 bases between them. The CDR3 loop spans 13 amino acids. Per the germline V gene, CDR1 is LNHDA and CDR2 is SQIVND (reference sequence).

The V gene is TRBV6-1, the J gene TRBJ1-3; 7 bases align to TRBD1. J was trimmed by 1 base and V by 6 bases; bases with no gene match: 6. The germline CDR1 and CDR2 sequences are MNHNS and SASEGT. This CDR3 contains 15 residues. CDR3 loop: CASSADRASGNTIYF. The DNA for the CDR3 is TGTGCCAGCAGCGCCGACAGGGCATCTGGAAACACCATATATTTT.

This chain uses TRBV30 with TRBJ1-1; 11 bases match TRBD1. J lost 1 base, V lost 2 bases, and 9 bases had no gene match. The length of the CDR3 is 17 residues. Germline V gives CDR1 GTSNPN, CDR2 SVGIG (reference sequence). In DNA form, the CDR3 reads TGTGCCTGGAGTAAACGATGGGGGACAGGGGGGAACACTGAAGCTTTCTTT. Its protein is CAWSKRWGTGGNTEAFF.

The chain combines TRBV10-2 with TRBJ1-5; D gene unclear. Germline assignment: CDR1 WSHSY and CDR2 SAAADI. V lost 2 bases and J 5 bases, leaving 7 bases between the germline ends. The CDR3 contains 13 residues. The CDR3: CASSEHRDQPQHF. The DNA of the CDR3 is TGCGCCAGCAGTGAGCACAGAGATCAGCCCCAGCATTTT.

The genes are TRBV4-1 and TRBJ2-3, with 8 bases aligning to TRBD2. CDR1 and CDR2 from the germline V gene are MGHRA and YSYEKL. The trim removed 0 bases at V and 6 bases at J, leaving 2 bases unmatched. This CDR3 comprises 14 residues. In DNA, the CDR3 is TGCGCCAGCAGCCAAGACCCTAGCGGGGATACGCAGTATTTT. As protein: CASSQDPSGDTQYF.

The chain recombines TRBV30 with TRBJ2-2; weak D call: TRBD1 (6 bases). CDR3 size: 12 residues. The germline gives CDR1 GTSNPN, CDR2 SVGIG (reference sequence). Trimming took off 3 bases at V and 6 bases at J, with 8 bases between the two ends. The DNA of the CDR3 is TGTGCCTGGAGAAAGGGGGCCGGGGAGCTGTTTTTT. It translates to CAWRKGAGELFF.

The chain recombines TRBV15 with TRBJ2-1; D gene ambiguous. The CDR3 has 13 amino acids. V lost 3 bases and J lost 5, with 8 bases in between. Looked up from germline, CDR1 is LNHNV and CDR2 is YYDKDF (reference sequence). CDR3 coding DNA: TGTGCCACCAGCAGCGACGGAGACAATGAGCAGTTCTTC. Protein: CATSSDGDNEQFF.

The V call is TRBV15, the J call TRBJ2-3; TRBD1 aligns across 8 bases. With 5 bases clipped from V and 2 bases from J, the junction kept 3 bases outside the gene matches. This CDR3 region has 14 residues. Germline assignment: CDR1 LNHNV and CDR2 YYDKDF (reference sequence). The CDR3 DNA sequence: TGTGCCACCAGCCAGGGGGCCCTCACAGATACGCAGTATTTT. This encodes CATSQGALTDTQYF.

The rearrangement links TRBV12-5 to TRBJ1-1; 9 nucleotides match TRBD1. The CDR3 is 19 residues long. V lost 0 bases to trimming and J lost 6 bases; unmatched junction nucleotides: 17. Per germline, CDR1 LGHNT and CDR2 FRNRAP. CDR3: CASGLVRGPPVRQGAEAFF. In nucleotides, the CDR3 is TGTGCTAGTGGTTTGGTAAGGGGCCCCCCCGTAAGACAGGGGGCTGAAGCTTTCTTT. Drawing the rest from reference TRBV12-5 and TRBJ1-1, the complete variable domain is DARVTQTPRHKVTEMGQEVTMRCQPILGHNTVFWYRQTMMQGLELLAYFRNRAPLDDSGMPKDRFSAEMPDATLATLKIQPSEPRDSAVYFCASGLVRGPPVRQGAEAFFGQGTRLTVV.